Listed below are T cell receptor beta chains from one sample, sequenced in a study of Ad26.COV2.S vaccination and SARS-CoV-2 variants. Using immunoSEQ multiplex PCR, the repertoire was profiled, and TCRdb retains in-frame clones only, with some absent. The profile shows approximately 500,000 clones, around nine tenths of them singletons. Sequenced material: peripheral blood, taken in a trial of Ad26.COV2.S vaccine versus placebo. These receptors were taken from a person aged 18-60 years who received the Ad26.COV2.S COVID-19 vaccine or a placebo. Both conserved end residues are part of each CDR3. D genes are given only for firm matches. Clone size is given for some rows only: seen once, a few or many times, or a class if the clone is expanded.

D	V	size	J	DNA	CDR3
.	TRBV6-1	once	TRBJ1-5	TGTGCCAGCAGTGAAGCGCGCCATCAGCCCCAGCATTTT	CASSEARHQPQHF
.	TRBV9	.	TRBJ1-1	TGTGCCAGCAGCCGGACACTTAGGGACACTGAAGCTTTCTTT	CASSRTLRDTEAFF
.	TRBV6-5	.	TRBJ1-5	TGTGCCAGCAATGGCGGAGTAAATCAGCCCCAGCATTTT	CASNGGVNQPQHF
TRBD1	TRBV19	.	TRBJ1-5	TGTGCCAGCCGGGACAGGGGAAGCACATACCAGCATTTT	CASRDRGSTYQHF
.	TRBV28	.	TRBJ1-1	TGTGCCAGCAGTTCGGGGGGCATGAACACTGAAGCTTTCTTT	CASSSGGMNTEAFF
.	TRBV6-4	.	TRBJ2-3	TGTGCCAGCAGCGTAGAGTTTGGAGATACGCAGTATTTT	CASSVEFGDTQYF
TRBD2	TRBV28	.	TRBJ2-5	TGTGCCAGCAGCCTACTAGCGGAGCAAGAGACCCAGTACTTC	CASSLLAEQETQYF
.	TRBV6-6	once	TRBJ1-2	TGTGCCAGCACTAGAACGGCCGGGGTGGGCTATGGCTACACCTTC	CASTRTAGVGYGYTF
.	TRBV9	.	TRBJ1-2	TGTGCCAGCAGCTCCTCCGGACAGTCCTTATATGGCTACACCTTC	CASSSSGQSLYGYTF
.	TRBV27	.	TRBJ1-1	TGTGCCAGCAGTTTTCGGGCCCCGGCGTTTCCCGCTTTCTTT	CASSFRAPAFPAFF
.	TRBV19	.	TRBJ2-7	TGTGCCAGTAGTATAGGTGTCGGGAGATGGGGACCCTACGAGCAGTACTTC	CASSIGVGRWGPYEQYF
.	TRBV18	.	TRBJ2-7	TGTGCCAGCTCGCCCTACGGTACCACCTACGAGCAGTACTTC	CASSPYGTTYEQYF
TRBD1	TRBV29-1	.	TRBJ2-7	TGCAGCGTTCTACAGGGGAGCTCCTACGAGCAGTACTTC	CSVLQGSSYEQYF
.	TRBV9	few	TRBJ2-2	TGTGCCAGCAGCGTACTAGGGGGCGGGGAGCTGTTTTTT	CASSVLGGGELFF
.	TRBV9	.	TRBJ2-1	TGTGCCAGCAGCGCTACACCCTACAATGAGCAGTTCTTC	CASSATPYNEQFF
.	TRBV9	.	TRBJ2-3	TGTGCCAGCAGCGGAGGGCCGAAGGGCACAGATACGCAGTATTTT	CASSGGPKGTDTQYF
.	TRBV19	.	TRBJ1-1	TGTGCCAGTAGGAGGGGAATCACTGAAGCTTTCTTT	CASRRGITEAFF
.	TRBV10-3	.	TRBJ1-6	TGTGCCATCAAGGGGATAGACAATTCACCCCTCCACTTT	CAIKGIDNSPLHF
TRBD1	TRBV27	.	TRBJ2-1	TGTGCCAGCAGTACCAGGGGGTACCTTTACAATGAGCAGTTCTTC	CASSTRGYLYNEQFF
TRBD2	TRBV4-2	.	TRBJ2-7	TGTGCCAGCAGCCAAGATCTTATCGGGCTAGCGGCCTACGAGCAGTACTTC	CASSQDLIGLAAYEQYF
.	TRBV6-5	.	TRBJ2-5	TGTGCCAGCAGTTACTCAGCCCAAGAGACCCAGTACTTC	CASSYSAQETQYF
TRBD1	TRBV2	.	TRBJ1-5	TGTGCCAGCAGTGACCCACGACAGGGTGGGAATCAGCCCCAGCATTTT	CASSDPRQGGNQPQHF
.	TRBV2	.	TRBJ2-7	TGTGCCAGCAGTCAAGCCGGGACACAAGCCTACGAGCAGTACTTC	CASSQAGTQAYEQYF
.	TRBV2	.	TRBJ2-2	TGTGCCAGCAGTGAAGTTAGGGGGAACACCGGGGAGCTGTTTTTT	CASSEVRGNTGELFF
.	TRBV19	.	TRBJ1-5	TGTGCCAGTAGTATTGGGGGTTTAGGGGACAATCAGCCCCAGCATTTT	CASSIGGLGDNQPQHF
TRBD1	TRBV4-2	.	TRBJ1-3	TGTGCCAGCAGCCAAGATCTCAGGGGGCCTGGTACTGGAAACACCATATATTTT	CASSQDLRGPGTGNTIYF
.	TRBV7-6	once	TRBJ2-7	TGTGCCAGCAGCTTAGACGGGGTGAGGGAGCAGTACTTC	CASSLDGVREQYF
.	TRBV7-2	.	TRBJ2-7	TGTGCCAGCAGCTTAGGAGGGGGCTACGAGCAGTACTTC	CASSLGGGYEQYF
.	TRBV5-8	.	TRBJ1-6	TGTGCCAGCAGCTTGGCCTACAGAGAGGATAATTCACCCCTCCACTTT	CASSLAYREDNSPLHF
TRBD2	TRBV7-9	few	TRBJ2-7	TGTGCCAGCAGCCTCGGGCTAGCGGACGGGGCGTACGAGCAGTACTTC	CASSLGLADGAYEQYF
.	TRBV29-1	.	TRBJ1-1	TGCAGCGTTGGAGGCGAAGCTTTCTTT	CSVGGEAFF
TRBD2	TRBV28	.	TRBJ2-7	TGTGCCAGCAGCTACCAGGCCGGGACTAGCGGCTACGAGCAGTACTTC	CASSYQAGTSGYEQYF
TRBD1	TRBV6-2/TRBV6-3	.	TRBJ2-1	TGTGCCAGCAGTACACAGGGGGTACAGTACAATGAGCAGTTCTTC	CASSTQGVQYNEQFF
.	TRBV29-1	.	TRBJ2-7	TGCAGCGTTGTGCCAGGGGCAAGCTACGAGCAGTACTTC	CSVVPGASYEQYF
TRBD2	TRBV20-1	.	TRBJ2-1	TGCAGTGCTAGTGGGGGACTAGCGTTCGATGAGCAGTTCTTC	CSASGGLAFDEQFF
TRBD1	TRBV4-3	few	TRBJ1-2	TGCGCCAGCAGCCAGCAGACAGGGGGCGTCTATGGCTACACCTTC	CASSQQTGGVYGYTF
TRBD1	TRBV5-1	.	TRBJ1-2	TGCGCCAGCAGCCCGCCGGGGACAGGGGGTGGCTACACCTTC	CASSPPGTGGGYTF
TRBD2	TRBV7-6	.	TRBJ2-3	TGTGCCAGCAGCTCCGCCGTAGCGGGAGCCACAGATACGCAGTATTTT	CASSSAVAGATDTQYF
.	TRBV9	.	TRBJ2-2	TGTGCCAGCAGCTTTAGAGGGGAGTCCGGGGAGCTGTTTTTT	CASSFRGESGELFF
TRBD1	TRBV18	.	TRBJ1-2	TGTGCCAGCTCACCTCCGACAGGGAACTATGGCTACACCTTC	CASSPPTGNYGYTF
.	TRBV6-2/TRBV6-3	.	TRBJ1-2	TGTGCCAGCAGTTACCGAGGCGGATCCTGGGATGGCTACACCTTC	CASSYRGGSWDGYTF
.	TRBV25-1	.	TRBJ2-3	TGTGCCAGCAGTGAAGGCTTTCGGGGGCTCACAGATACGCAGTATTTT	CASSEGFRGLTDTQYF
.	TRBV19	.	TRBJ1-3	TGTGCCAGTATTCCGCCTGGCTCTGGAAACACCATATATTTT	CASIPPGSGNTIYF
TRBD1	TRBV6-5	.	TRBJ1-4	TGTGCCAGCAGTTACTCCGGGACAGGGAGTGAAAAACTGTTTTTT	CASSYSGTGSEKLFF
TRBD1	TRBV19	once	TRBJ2-7	TGTGCCAGTAGTAGACAGGGGTCCTCAACCTACGAGCAGTACTTC	CASSRQGSSTYEQYF
.	TRBV6-2/TRBV6-3	.	TRBJ1-3	TGTGCCAGCAGTTACTCGACGGTACGGGGAAACACCATATATTTT	CASSYSTVRGNTIYF
TRBD2	TRBV9	.	TRBJ2-7	TGTGCCAGCAGCCTAGCGGGAGGTCCCCACGAGCAGTACTTC	CASSLAGGPHEQYF
TRBD1	TRBV2	once	TRBJ1-6	TGTGCCAGCTTAGAGACAGGGAGGAATTCACCCCTCCACTTT	CASLETGRNSPLHF
.	TRBV19	.	TRBJ2-2	TGTGCCAGTATAGGGGAGCTGTTTTTT	CASIGELFF
.	TRBV11-1	few	TRBJ2-3	TGTGCCAGCAGCTCGACCTTAAGCAGAAGCACAGATACGCAGTATTTT	CASSSTLSRSTDTQYF